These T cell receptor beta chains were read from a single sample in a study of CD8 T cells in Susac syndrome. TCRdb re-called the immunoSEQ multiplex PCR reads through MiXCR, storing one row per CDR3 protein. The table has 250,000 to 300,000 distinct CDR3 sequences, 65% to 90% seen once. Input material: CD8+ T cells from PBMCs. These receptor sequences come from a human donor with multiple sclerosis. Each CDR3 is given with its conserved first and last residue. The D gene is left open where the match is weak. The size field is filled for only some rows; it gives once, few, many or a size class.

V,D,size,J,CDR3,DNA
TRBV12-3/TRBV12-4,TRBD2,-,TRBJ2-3,CASSSLAGEDTQYF,TGTGCCAGCAGCTCACTAGCGGGAGAGGATACGCAGTATTTT
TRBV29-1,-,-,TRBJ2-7,CSALGRARGSYEQYF,TGCAGCGCCTTGGGCCGGGCCCGGGGCTCCTACGAGCAGTACTTC
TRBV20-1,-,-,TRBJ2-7,CSVLEGVSYEQYF,TGCAGTGTACTAGAGGGGGTCTCCTACGAGCAGTACTTC
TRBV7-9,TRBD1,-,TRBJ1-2,CASSSSRTGTGFFGYTF,TGTGCCAGCAGCTCCAGCCGAACCGGGACAGGGTTTTTCGGCTACACCTTC
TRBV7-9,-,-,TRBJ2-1,CAGSLWRGKSEQFF,TGTGCCGGCAGCTTGTGGCGAGGGAAGAGTGAGCAGTTCTTC
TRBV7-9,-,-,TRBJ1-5,CASSGTVSNQPQHF,TGTGCCAGCAGCGGGACGGTTAGCAATCAGCCCCAGCATTTT
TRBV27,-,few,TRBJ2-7,CASIGGSYEQYF,TGTGCCAGCATTGGGGGATCCTACGAGCAGTACTTC
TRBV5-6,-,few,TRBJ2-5,CASSQRDNQETQYF,TGTGCCAGCAGCCAGCGGGACAATCAAGAGACCCAGTACTTC
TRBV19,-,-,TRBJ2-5,CATRTDQETQYF,TGTGCCACCCGGACAGACCAAGAGACCCAGTACTTC
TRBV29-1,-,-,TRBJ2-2,CSVAQGTGELFF,TGCAGCGTTGCCCAGGGAACCGGGGAGCTGTTTTTT
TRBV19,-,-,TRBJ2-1,CASSRGLNEQFF,TGTGCCAGTAGCCGGGGGCTCAATGAGCAGTTCTTC
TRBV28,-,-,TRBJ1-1,CASSPTGQLNTEAFF,TGTGCCAGCAGTCCTACGGGACAATTGAACACTGAAGCTTTCTTT
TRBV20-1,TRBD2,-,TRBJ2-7,CSASTFLTSGGPYEQYF,TGCAGTGCTAGCACCTTTTTGACTAGCGGGGGCCCCTACGAGCAGTACTTC
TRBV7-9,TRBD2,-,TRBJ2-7,CASSLIPASGYEQYF,TGTGCCAGCAGCTTAATTCCGGCTAGCGGCTACGAGCAGTACTTC
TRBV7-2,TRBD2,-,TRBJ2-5,CASSLVIAGVQETQYF,TGTGCCAGCAGCTTAGTGATAGCGGGGGTCCAAGAGACCCAGTACTTC
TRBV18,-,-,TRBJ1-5,CASSSGTVNQPQHF,TGTGCCAGCTCATCAGGGACGGTCAATCAGCCCCAGCATTTT
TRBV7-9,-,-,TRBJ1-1,CASSLEGREAFF,TGTGCCAGCAGCTTAGAGGGCAGAGAAGCTTTCTTT
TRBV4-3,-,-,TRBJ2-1,CASSQVTGRGDNEQFF,TGCGCCAGCAGCCAAGTAACGGGGCGCGGAGACAATGAGCAGTTCTTC
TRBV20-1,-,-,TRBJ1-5,CSARDRDISNQPQHF,TGCAGTGCTAGAGACAGGGATATCAGCAATCAGCCCCAGCATTTT
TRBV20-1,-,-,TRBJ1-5,CSARDSYGYRPNQPQHF,TGCAGTGCTAGAGATTCGTACGGATACAGGCCGAATCAGCCCCAGCATTTT
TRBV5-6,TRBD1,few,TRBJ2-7,CASSSRDRDSYEQYF,TGTGCCAGCAGCTCCCGGGACAGGGACTCCTACGAGCAGTACTTC
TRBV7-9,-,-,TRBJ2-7,CASSLIHMSVQGLSYEQYF,TGTGCCAGCAGCTTAATCCACATGAGCGTTCAGGGCCTCTCCTACGAGCAGTACTTC
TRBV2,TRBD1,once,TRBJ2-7,CASSAGTGQLYYEQYF,TGTGCCAGCAGTGCGGGAACGGGACAGTTGTACTACGAGCAGTACTTC
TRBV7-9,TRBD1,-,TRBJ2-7,CASSPTGIEGTYEQYF,TGTGCCAGCAGCCCGACAGGGATAGAGGGGACCTACGAGCAGTACTTC
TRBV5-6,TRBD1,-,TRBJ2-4,CASSPPGQLAKNIQYF,TGTGCCAGCAGCCCACCGGGACAGCTAGCCAAAAACATTCAGTACTTC
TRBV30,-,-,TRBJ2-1,CAWSVGGSRYNEQFF,TGTGCCTGGAGTGTAGGGGGGAGTAGGTACAATGAGCAGTTCTTC
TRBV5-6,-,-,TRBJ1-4,CASSAQGGKLFF,TGTGCCAGCAGCGCCCAGGGTGGAAAACTGTTTTTT
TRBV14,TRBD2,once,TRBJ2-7,CASSQDTPWTSGRRSYEQYF,TGTGCCAGCAGCCAAGACACGCCCTGGACTAGCGGGAGGCGCTCCTACGAGCAGTACTTC
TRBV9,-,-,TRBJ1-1,CASSVGRGAGTEAFF,TGTGCCAGCAGCGTAGGTCGGGGGGCGGGAACTGAAGCTTTCTTT
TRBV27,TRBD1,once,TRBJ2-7,CASSLFGTGDEQYF,TGTGCCAGCAGTTTATTCGGGACAGGGGACGAGCAGTACTTC
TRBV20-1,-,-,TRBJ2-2,CSARWGHTGELFF,TGCAGTGCCAGATGGGGTCACACCGGGGAGCTGTTTTTT
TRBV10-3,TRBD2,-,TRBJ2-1,CAITPSGDNEQFF,TGTGCCATCACTCCGAGCGGGGACAATGAGCAGTTCTTC
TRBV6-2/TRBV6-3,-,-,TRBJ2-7,CASSILVPPSYEQYF,TGTGCCAGCAGCATACTGGTCCCTCCCTCCTACGAGCAGTACTTC
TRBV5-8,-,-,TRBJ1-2,CASSLGGRTYGYTF,TGTGCCAGCAGCTTGGGCGGCAGGACCTATGGCTACACCTTC
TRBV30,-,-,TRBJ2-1,CAWSVLGGEQFF,TGTGCCTGGAGTGTACTTGGGGGTGAGCAGTTCTTC
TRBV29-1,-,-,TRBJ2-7,CSVARADPPYEQYF,TGCAGCGTTGCTCGGGCAGACCCTCCCTACGAGCAGTACTTC
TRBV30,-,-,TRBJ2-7,CAWSVGDSYEQYF,TGTGCCTGGAGTGTGGGGGACTCCTACGAGCAGTACTTC
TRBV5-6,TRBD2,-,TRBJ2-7,CASSLELSGHSYEQYF,TGTGCCAGCAGCTTGGAACTTAGCGGGCACTCCTACGAGCAGTACTTC
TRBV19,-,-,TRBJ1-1,CASSIGGVFTEAFF,TGTGCCAGTAGTATTGGAGGGGTGTTCACTGAAGCTTTCTTT
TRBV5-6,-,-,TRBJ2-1,CASSLASGNEQFF,TGTGCCAGCAGCTTGGCCTCTGGAAACGAGCAGTTCTTC
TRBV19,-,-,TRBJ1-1,CASSTRLTGNTEAFF,TGTGCCAGTAGTACGCGCCTGACAGGAAACACTGAAGCTTTCTTT
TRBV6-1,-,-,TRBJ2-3,CASRKYSGLRRDSTDTQYF,TGTGCCAGCAGGAAGTACAGCGGGCTTCGTCGCGATAGCACAGATACGCAGTATTTT
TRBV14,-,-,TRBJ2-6,CASSQDEWGTGANVLTF,TGTGCCAGCAGCCAAGATGAGTGGGGTACTGGGGCCAACGTCCTGACTTTC
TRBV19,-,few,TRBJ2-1,CASSSRDALSSYNEQFF,TGTGCCAGTAGTTCAAGGGACGCCCTTAGCTCCTACAATGAGCAGTTCTTC
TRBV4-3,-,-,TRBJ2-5,CASSQDRGTAGNQYF,TGCGCCAGCAGCCAAGACCGAGGGACAGCGGGGAACCAGTACTTC
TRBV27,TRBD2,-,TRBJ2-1,CASSLYSGLAKLYNEQFF,TGTGCCAGCAGTTTGTACTCTGGACTAGCCAAACTCTACAATGAGCAGTTCTTC